The sequence of this TCR beta chain was determined in a study of blood T cell repertoires in COVID-19. About the research overall: From T cells, B-cell-depleted T cells, or PBMCs came the material, which was cDNA or gDNA.

Trimming removed 4 bases at V and 5 bases at J, with 30 bases between. This CDR3 spans 20 amino acids. Looked up from germline, CDR1 is SGHNT and CDR2 is YENEEA. Authors' data handling: Using reference gene primer amplification, nucleated cell counts were estimated. Sequenced by immunoSEQ multiplex PCR; TCRdb stores in-frame clones only, minus some. Clonal size and the V and J genes are those of that table, whereas D and trimming came from the DNA. The sample has approximately 180,000 clones; approximately 87% are singletons. Sequencing used peripheral blood. The chain carries TRBV11-3 and TRBJ2-1, with D maybe TRBD1 (6 bases). The sequence derives from a person aged 65 to 85 with COVID-19, enrolled during active disease. CDR3 amino acids: CASSSDHLGFGQPQNNEQFF. Here the CDR3 DNA reads TGTGCCAGCAGCTCAGACCATTTGGGATTCGGACAGCCCCAAAACAATGAGCAGTTCTTC.